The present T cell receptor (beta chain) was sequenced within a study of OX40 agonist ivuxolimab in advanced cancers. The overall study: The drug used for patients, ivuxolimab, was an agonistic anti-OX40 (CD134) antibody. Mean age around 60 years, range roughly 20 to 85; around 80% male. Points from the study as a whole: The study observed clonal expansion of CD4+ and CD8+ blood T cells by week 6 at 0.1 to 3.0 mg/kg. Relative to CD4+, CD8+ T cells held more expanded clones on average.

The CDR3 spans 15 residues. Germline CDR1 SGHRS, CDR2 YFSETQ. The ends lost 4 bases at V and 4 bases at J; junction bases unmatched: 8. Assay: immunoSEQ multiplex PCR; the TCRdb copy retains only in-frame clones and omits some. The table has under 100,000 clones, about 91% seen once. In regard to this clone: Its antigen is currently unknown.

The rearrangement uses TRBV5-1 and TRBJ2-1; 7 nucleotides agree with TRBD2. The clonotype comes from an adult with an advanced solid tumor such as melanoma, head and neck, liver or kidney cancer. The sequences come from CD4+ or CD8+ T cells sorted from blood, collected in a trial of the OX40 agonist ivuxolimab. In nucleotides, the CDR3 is TGCGCCAGCAGCAAATCGGGACTATTATACAATGAGCAGTTCTTC. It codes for CASSKSGLLYNEQFF.